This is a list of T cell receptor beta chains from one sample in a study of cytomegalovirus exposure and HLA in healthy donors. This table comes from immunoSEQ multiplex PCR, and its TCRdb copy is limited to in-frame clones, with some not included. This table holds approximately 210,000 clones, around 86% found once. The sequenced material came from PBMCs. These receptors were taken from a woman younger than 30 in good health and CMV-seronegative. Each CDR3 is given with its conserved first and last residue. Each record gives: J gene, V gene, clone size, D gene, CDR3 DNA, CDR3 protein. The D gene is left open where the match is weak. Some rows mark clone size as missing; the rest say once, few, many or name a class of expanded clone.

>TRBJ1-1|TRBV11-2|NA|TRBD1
TGTGCCAGCAGCTACCAACAGGGGGCGAACACTGAAGCTTTCTTT
CASSYQQGANTEAFF
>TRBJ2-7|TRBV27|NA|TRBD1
TGTGCCAGCAGTTTTTTGGGGACAGGGGGCTACGAGCAGTACTTC
CASSFLGTGGYEQYF
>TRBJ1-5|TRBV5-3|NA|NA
TGTGCCAGAAGCTTGGTCGGAAACGGGCAGCCCCAGCATTTT
CARSLVGNGQPQHF
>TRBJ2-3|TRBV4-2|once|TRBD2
TGTGCCAGCAGCCAAGATCAGCTAGCGGGAGCTGGGACAGATACGCAGTATTTT
CASSQDQLAGAGTDTQYF
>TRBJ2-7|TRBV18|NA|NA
TGTGCCAGCTCACCACCGGAGGGTAAATATTCCTACGAGCAGTACTTC
CASSPPEGKYSYEQYF
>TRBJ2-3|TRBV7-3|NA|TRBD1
TGTGCCAGCAGCTTTAACAGGGGGCGCCCCGATACGCAGTATTTT
CASSFNRGRPDTQYF
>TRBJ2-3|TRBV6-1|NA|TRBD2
TGTGCCAGCAGCCACTCAGCGGGAGAATCTGGTACGCAGTATTTT
CASSHSAGESGTQYF
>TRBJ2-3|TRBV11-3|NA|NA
TGTGCCAGCAGCTTAAGGGGCAGGGGCTGGACAGATACGCAGTATTTT
CASSLRGRGWTDTQYF
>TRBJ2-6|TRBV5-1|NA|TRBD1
TGCGCCAGCAGTTTTGAACCGGGACAGGGGGCCAACGTCCTGACTTTC
CASSFEPGQGANVLTF
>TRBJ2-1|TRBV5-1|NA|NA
TGCGCCAGCAGCTTGGTCACTGTAGACAATGAGCAGTTCTTC
CASSLVTVDNEQFF
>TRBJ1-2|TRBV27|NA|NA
TGTGCCAGCAGTCCACTACAGGGTCACTATGGCTACACCTTC
CASSPLQGHYGYTF
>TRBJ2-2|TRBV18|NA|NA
TGTGCCAGCTCACCAAGACAGTTTGACACCGGGGAGCTGTTTTTT
CASSPRQFDTGELFF
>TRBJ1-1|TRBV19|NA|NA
TGTGCCAGTAGTCCTCGGAACACTGAAGCTTTCTTT
CASSPRNTEAFF
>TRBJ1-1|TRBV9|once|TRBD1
TGTGCCAGCAGCGCACCCGACTGGGACAGGGGGCCGGCATTGGAAGCTTTCTTT
CASSAPDWDRGPALEAFF
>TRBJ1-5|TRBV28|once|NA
TGTGCCAGCAGGAGTCAGGGTGCCTTATGGCAGCCCCAGCATTTT
CASRSQGALWQPQHF
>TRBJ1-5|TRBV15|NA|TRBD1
TGTGCCACCAGCCACGGCAGGGGGTGGGGGAATCAGCCCCAGCATTTT
CATSHGRGWGNQPQHF
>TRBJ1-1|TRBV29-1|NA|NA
TGCAGCGTTGAAAGCCTTGAAGCTTTCTTT
CSVESLEAFF
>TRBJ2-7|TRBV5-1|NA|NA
TGCGCCAGCAGCTTGATGCAGGGTAACAACGAGCAGTACTTC
CASSLMQGNNEQYF
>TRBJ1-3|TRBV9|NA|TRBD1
TGTGCCAGCAGCGTAGCTCTGGGAACAGGGGGAAGCTCTGGAAACACCATATATTTT
CASSVALGTGGSSGNTIYF
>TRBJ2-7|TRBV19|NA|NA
TGTGCCAGTAGTATGGGCCTCGCTTACGAGCAGTACTTC
CASSMGLAYEQYF
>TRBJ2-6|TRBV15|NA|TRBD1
TGTGCCACCAGCACCGAAGCAAGAACAGGGGCTGGGGCCAACGTCCTGACTTTC
CATSTEARTGAGANVLTF
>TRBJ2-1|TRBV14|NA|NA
TGTGCCACCTCCCCCTTGGGGAGCTCCTACAATGAGCAGTTCTTC
CATSPLGSSYNEQFF
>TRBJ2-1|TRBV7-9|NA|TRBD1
TGTGCCAGCAGGACAGGGGGCAATGAGCAGTTCTTC
CASRTGGNEQFF
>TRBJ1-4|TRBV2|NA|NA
TGTGCCAGCAGTGAAGTTCCCCCAGAAGCGACTAATGAAAAACTGTTTTTT
CASSEVPPEATNEKLFF
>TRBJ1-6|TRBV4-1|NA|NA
TGCGCCAGCAGCCGAGGTTCTATAATATCGGCACCCCACTTT
CASSRGSIISAPHF
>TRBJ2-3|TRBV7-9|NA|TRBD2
TGTGCCAGCAGCTCAATGTTGGGATTAGCGGGAGAACAGACAGATACGCAGTATTTT
CASSSMLGLAGEQTDTQYF
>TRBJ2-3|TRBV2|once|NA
TGTGCCAGCAGTGAGGGCGGGATTACGGATACGCAGTATTTT
CASSEGGITDTQYF
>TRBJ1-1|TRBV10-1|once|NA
TGCGCCAGCAGTACAGGGACGGTCACTGAAGCTTTCTTT
CASSTGTVTEAFF
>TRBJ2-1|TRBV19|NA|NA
TGTGCCAGTAGTACTCTCAATGAGCAGTTCTTC
CASSTLNEQFF
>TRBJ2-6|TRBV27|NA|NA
TGTGCCAGCAGTTTAGGTGGACAGTCATACTCTGGGGCCAACGTCCTGACTTTC
CASSLGGQSYSGANVLTF
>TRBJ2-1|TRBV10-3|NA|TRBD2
TGTGCCATCAGTGGACTAGCGGTCGACAATGAGCAGTTCTTC
CAISGLAVDNEQFF
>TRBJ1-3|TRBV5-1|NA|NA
TGCGCCAGCAGGTCGTCAGGGTTCTCTGGAAACACCATATATTTT
CASRSSGFSGNTIYF
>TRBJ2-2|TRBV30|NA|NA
TGTGCCTGGAGTGTACAGGGCTCCGGGGAGCTGTTTTTT
CAWSVQGSGELFF
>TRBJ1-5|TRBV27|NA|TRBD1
TGTGCCAGCAGTTTATTCATGGGACAGGGACTCGCTTATAGCAATCAGCCCCAGCATTTT
CASSLFMGQGLAYSNQPQHF
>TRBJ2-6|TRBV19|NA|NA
TGTGCCAGTAAAACTCCTAGCTCTGGGGCCAACGTCCTGACTTTC
CASKTPSSGANVLTF
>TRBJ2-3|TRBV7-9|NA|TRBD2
TGTGCCAGCAGCTTCCCTAGCGGCGCTAGGGATACGCAGTATTTT
CASSFPSGARDTQYF
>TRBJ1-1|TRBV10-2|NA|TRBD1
TGCGCCAGCAGTGCCGGGAACAGGGGGACTGAAGCTTTCTTT
CASSAGNRGTEAFF
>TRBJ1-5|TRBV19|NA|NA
TGTGCCAGTAGTATAAAAGTTGAGGGCCAGCCCCAGCATTTT
CASSIKVEGQPQHF
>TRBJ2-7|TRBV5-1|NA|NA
TGCGCCAGCAGCTTACGAAGAGACTACGAGCAGTACTTC
CASSLRRDYEQYF
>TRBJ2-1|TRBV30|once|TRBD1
TGTGCCTGGAGTATGGGACAGGGGACTGAGCAGTTCTTC
CAWSMGQGTEQFF
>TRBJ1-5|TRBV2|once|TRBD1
TGTGCCAGCAGTAAAGACAGGGGTGATCAGCCCCAGCATTTT
CASSKDRGDQPQHF